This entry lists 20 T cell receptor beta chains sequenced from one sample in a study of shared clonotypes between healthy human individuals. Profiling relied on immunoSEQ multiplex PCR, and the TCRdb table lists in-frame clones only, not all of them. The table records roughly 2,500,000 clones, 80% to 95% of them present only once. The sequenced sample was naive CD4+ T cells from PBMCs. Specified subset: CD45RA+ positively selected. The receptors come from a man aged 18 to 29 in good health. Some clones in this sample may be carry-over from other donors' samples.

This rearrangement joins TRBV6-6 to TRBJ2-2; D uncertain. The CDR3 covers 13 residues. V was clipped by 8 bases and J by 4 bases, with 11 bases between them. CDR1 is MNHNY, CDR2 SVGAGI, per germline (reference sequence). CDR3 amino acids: CASSLGGTGELFF. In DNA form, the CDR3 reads TGTGCCAGCTCCTTAGGTGGCACCGGGGAGCTGTTTTTT.

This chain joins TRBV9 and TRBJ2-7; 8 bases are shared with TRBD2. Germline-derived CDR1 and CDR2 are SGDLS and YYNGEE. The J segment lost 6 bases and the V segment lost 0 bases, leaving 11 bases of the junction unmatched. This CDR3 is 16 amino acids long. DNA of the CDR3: TGTGCCAGCAGCGTAGTATCGACGGGGGGGGTCGGCGAGCAGTACTTC. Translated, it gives CASSVVSTGGVGEQYF.

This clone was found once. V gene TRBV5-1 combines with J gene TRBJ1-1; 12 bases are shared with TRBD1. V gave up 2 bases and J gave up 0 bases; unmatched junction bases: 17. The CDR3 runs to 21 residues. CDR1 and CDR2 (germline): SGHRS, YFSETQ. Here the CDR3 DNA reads TGCGCCAGCAGCTTCCCCGGGACAGGGGGCGTTCGGGGGATGGTGAACACTGAAGCTTTCTTT. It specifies CASSFPGTGGVRGMVNTEAFF. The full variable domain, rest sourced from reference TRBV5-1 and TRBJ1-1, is KAGVTQTPRYLIKTRGQQVTLSCSPISGHRSVSWYQQTPGQGLQFLFEYFSETQRNKGNFPGRFSGRQFSNSRSEMNVSTLELGDSALYLCASSFPGTGGVRGMVNTEAFFGQGTRLTVV.

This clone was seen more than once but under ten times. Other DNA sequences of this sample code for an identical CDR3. For the CDR3, the DNA is TGCAGCGTTGTGGGGGCCACTGAAGCTTTCTTT. Amino acids: CSVVGATEAFF. This chain uses TRBV29-1 with TRBJ1-1; a weak D match, TRBD1 (6 bases). The CDR3 has 11 residues. V dropped 4 bases and J dropped 4 bases, with 7 bases sitting between them. From germline, CDR1 is SQVTM and CDR2 ANQGSEA. Full variable domain (missing parts from reference TRBV29-1 and TRBJ1-1): SAVISQKPSRDICQRGTSLTIQCQVDSQVTMMFWYRQQPGQSLTLIATANQGSEATYESGFVIDKFPISRPNLTFSTLTVSNMSPEDSSIYLCSVVGATEAFFGQGTRLTVV.

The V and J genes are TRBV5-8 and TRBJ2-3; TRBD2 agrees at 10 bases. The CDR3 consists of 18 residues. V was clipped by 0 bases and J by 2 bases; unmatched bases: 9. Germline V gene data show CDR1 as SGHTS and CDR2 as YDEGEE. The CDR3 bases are TGTGCCAGCAGCTTGGGAATAGCGGGAGGCCTAATCACAGATACGCAGTATTTT. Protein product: CASSLGIAGGLITDTQYF.

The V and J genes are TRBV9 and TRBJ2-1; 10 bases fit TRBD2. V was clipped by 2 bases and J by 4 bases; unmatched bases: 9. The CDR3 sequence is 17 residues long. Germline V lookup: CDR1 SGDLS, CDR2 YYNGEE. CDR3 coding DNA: TGTGCCAGCAGCGTTAGAGCACTAGCGGGATATTACAATGAGCAGTTCTTC. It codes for CASSVRALAGYYNEQFF. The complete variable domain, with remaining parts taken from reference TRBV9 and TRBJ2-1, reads DSGVTQTPKHLITATGQRVTLRCSPRSGDLSVYWYQQSLDQGLQFLIQYYNGEERAKGNILERFSAQQFPDLHSELNLSSLELGDSALYFCASSVRALAGYYNEQFFGPGTRLTVL.

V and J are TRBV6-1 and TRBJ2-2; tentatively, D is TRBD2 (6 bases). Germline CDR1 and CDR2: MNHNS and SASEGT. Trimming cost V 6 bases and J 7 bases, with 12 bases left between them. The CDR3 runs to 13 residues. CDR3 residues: CASRPGDHGELFF. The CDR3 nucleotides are TGTGCCAGCAGGCCGGGAGACCACGGGGAGCTGTTTTTT.

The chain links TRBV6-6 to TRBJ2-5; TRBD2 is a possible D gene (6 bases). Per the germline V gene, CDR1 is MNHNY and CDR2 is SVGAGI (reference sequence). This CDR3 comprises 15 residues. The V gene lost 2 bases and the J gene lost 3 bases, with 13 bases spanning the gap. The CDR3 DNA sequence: TGTGCCAGCAGTTACCCGCCACGGGGGAAAGAGACCCAGTACTTC. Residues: CASSYPPRGKETQYF.

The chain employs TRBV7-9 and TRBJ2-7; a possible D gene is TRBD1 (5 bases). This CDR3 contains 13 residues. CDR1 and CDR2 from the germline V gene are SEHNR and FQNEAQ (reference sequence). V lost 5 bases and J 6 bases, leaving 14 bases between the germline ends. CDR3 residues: CASSRETVGEQYF. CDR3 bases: TGTGCCAGCAGCCGAGAGACAGTAGGCGAGCAGTACTTC.

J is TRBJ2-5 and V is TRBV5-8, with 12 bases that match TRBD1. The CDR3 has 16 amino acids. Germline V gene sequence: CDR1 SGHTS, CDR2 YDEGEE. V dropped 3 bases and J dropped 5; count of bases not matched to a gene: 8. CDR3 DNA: TGTGCCAGCAGCTCCCAGGGACAGGGGGCCGGGGAGACCCAGTACTTC. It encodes CASSSQGQGAGETQYF. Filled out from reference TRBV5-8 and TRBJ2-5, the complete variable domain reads EAGVTQSPTHLIKTRGQQATLRCSPISGHTSVYWYQQALGLGLQFLLWYDEGEERNRGNFPPRFSGRQFPNYSSELNVNALELEDSALYLCASSSQGQGAGETQYFGPGTRLLVL.

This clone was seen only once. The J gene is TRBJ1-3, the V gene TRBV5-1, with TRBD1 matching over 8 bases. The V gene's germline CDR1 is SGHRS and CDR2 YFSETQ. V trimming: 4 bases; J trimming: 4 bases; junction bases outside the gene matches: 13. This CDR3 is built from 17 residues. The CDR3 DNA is TGCGCCAGCAGCATGGAAGTTATCGGACAGGGCGGAAACACCATATATTTT. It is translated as CASSMEVIGQGGNTIYF.

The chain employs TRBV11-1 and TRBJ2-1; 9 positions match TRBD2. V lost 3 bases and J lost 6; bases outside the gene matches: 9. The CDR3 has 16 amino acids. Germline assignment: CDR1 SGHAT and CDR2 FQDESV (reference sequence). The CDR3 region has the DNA TGTGCCAGCAGCTTCATCGGGACTAGCTTAGGCAATGAGCAGTTCTTC. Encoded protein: CASSFIGTSLGNEQFF.

In DNA form, the CDR3 reads TGCGCCAGCAGTAATTTAAGGGAAGGGATGAACACTGAAGCTTTCTTT. Protein sequence: CASSNLREGMNTEAFF. The V gene is TRBV10-1, the J gene TRBJ1-1, with D unresolved. Trimming removed 5 bases at V and 0 bases at J, with 16 bases between. The CDR3 is 16 residues long. Germline V lookup: CDR1 WNHNN, CDR2 SYGVQD (reference sequence).

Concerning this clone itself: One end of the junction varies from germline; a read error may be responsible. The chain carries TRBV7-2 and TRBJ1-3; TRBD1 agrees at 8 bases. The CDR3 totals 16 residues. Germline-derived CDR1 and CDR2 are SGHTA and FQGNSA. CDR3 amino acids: CASSLAGGGSGNTIYF. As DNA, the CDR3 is TGTGCCAGCAGCCTAGCAGGGGGCGGGTCTGGAAACACCATATATTTT.

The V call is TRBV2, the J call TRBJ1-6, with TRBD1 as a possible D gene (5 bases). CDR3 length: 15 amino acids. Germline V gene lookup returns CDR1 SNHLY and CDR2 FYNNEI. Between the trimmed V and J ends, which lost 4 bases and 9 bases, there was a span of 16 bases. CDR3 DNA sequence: TGTGCCAGCAGTGCCGGGGCGAATCGGGCTTCACCCCTCCACTTT. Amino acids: CASSAGANRASPLHF.

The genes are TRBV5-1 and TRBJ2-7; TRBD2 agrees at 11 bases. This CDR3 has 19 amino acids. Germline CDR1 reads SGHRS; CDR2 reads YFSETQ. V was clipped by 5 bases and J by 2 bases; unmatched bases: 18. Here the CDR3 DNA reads TGCGCCAGCAGGCGGAGAGATCTGACTAGCGGGAACCTACCCTACGAGCAGTACTTC. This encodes CASRRRDLTSGNLPYEQYF.

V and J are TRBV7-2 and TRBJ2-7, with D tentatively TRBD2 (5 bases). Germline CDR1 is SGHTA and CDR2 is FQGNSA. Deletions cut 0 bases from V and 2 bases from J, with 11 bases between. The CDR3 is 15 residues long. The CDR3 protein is CASSLARGGTYEQYF. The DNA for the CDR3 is TGTGCCAGCAGCTTAGCTCGGGGTGGGACCTACGAGCAGTACTTC.

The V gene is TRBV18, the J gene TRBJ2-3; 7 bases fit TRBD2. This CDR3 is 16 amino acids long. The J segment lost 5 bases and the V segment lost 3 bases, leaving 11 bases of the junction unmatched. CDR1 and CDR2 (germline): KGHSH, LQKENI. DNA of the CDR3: TGTGCCAGCTCACCCCCCCTAGCGGTGAGAGGAGATACGCAGTATTTT. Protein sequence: CASSPPLAVRGDTQYF.

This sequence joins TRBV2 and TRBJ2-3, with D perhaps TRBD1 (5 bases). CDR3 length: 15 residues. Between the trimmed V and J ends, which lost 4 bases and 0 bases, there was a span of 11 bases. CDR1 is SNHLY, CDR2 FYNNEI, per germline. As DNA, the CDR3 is TGTGCCAGCAGTGGACAGCCTACTAGCACAGATACGCAGTATTTT. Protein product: CASSGQPTSTDTQYF.

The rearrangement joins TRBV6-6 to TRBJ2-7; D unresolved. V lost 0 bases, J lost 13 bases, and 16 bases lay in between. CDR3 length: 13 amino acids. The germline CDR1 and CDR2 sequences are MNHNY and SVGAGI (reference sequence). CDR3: CASSYSKATQAYF. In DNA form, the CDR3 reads TGTGCCAGCAGTTACTCGAAGGCAACCCAGGCTTACTTC.